This T cell receptor beta chain originates from a study of blood T cell repertoires in COVID-19. Across the study: The samples span acute and convalescent COVID-19 from the United States, Italy and Spain. PBMCs, B-cell-depleted T cells, or T cells provided the cDNA or gDNA that made up the material.

J gave up 4 bases and V 6 bases, and 4 bases lay outside the gene matches. This CDR3 is built from 13 residues. Original methodology: From reference gene primer amplification, estimates of nucleated cell counts were derived. Libraries were prepared by immunoSEQ multiplex PCR; TCRdb keeps only in-frame clonotypes and omits some of them. V, J and clone size reflect that table, while D and trimming were determined from the DNA. The table shows fewer than 250,000 clones, with roughly nine tenths occurring only once. The receptor was isolated from a woman between 18 and 29 years old who had recovered from COVID-19. This chain uses TRBV12-3 or TRBV12-4 with TRBJ1-1; 8 positions agree with TRBD1. The sample consisted of PBMCs or T cells enriched from blood (not recorded which). The CDR3: CASSSDRGTEAFF. The DNA for the CDR3 is TGTGCCAGCAGCTCCGACAGGGGCACTGAAGCTTTCTTT.